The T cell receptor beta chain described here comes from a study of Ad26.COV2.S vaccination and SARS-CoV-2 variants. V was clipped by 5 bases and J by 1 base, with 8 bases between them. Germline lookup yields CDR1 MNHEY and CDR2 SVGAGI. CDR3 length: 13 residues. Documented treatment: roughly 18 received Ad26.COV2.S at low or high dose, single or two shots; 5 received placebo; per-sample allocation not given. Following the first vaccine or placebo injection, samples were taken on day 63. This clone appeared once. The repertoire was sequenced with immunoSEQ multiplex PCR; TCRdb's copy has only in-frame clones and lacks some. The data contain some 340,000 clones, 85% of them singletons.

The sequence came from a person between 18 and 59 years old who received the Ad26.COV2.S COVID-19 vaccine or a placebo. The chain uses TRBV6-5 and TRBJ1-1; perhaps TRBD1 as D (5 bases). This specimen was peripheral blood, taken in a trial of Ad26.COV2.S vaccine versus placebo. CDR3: CASSQGPNTEAFF. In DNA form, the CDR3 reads TGTGCCAGCAGTCAGGGACCGAACACTGAAGCTTTCTTT.